The next 18 T cell receptor beta chains were all read from a single sample in a study of blood T cells in healthy people across ages. Then a second PCR, running roughly 6 to 12 cycles, was carried out with a sample-barcoded 5' primer and a J-beta primer mix. MiXCR, applied by TCRdb to the 5' RACE reads, yields one record per CDR3 protein. This sample has over a million distinct CDR3 sequences; around 55% occur once, and the top ten carry under 8.5%. The sequenced sample consisted of blood. Receptor source: a man younger than 30 in good health.

The chain recombines TRBV3-1 with TRBJ1-4; D call uncertain. In germline, CDR1 is LGHDT, CDR2 YNNKEL (reference sequence). This CDR3 has 14 amino acids. V dropped 2 bases and J dropped 3 bases, with 7 bases sitting between them. DNA for the CDR3: TGTGCCAGCAGCCAATCATCGCCTAATGAAAAACTGTTTTTT. Translated: CASSQSSPNEKLFF. The whole variable domain, filled in from reference TRBV3-1 and TRBJ1-4, reads DTAVSQTPKYLVTQMGNDKSIKCEQNLGHDTMYWYKQDSKKFLKIMFSYNNKELIINETVPNRFSPKSPDKAHLNLHINSLELGDSAVYFCASSQSSPNEKLFFGSGTQLSVL.

The chain couples TRBV7-9 to TRBJ1-1; D might be TRBD1 (6 bases). Trimming shortened V by 6 bases and J by 7 bases, and 18 bases separated the two germline ends. The CDR3 is 14 amino acids. Germline V gives CDR1 SEHNR, CDR2 FQNEAQ (reference sequence). CDR3 coding DNA: TGTGCCAGCAGTCCCGGACAGCCACGGGGTGAAGCTTTCTTT. Translation gives CASSPGQPRGEAFF.

This clonotype turned up a few times. In DNA, the CDR3 is TGCGCCAGCAGCTTGGCTACGGACAGGGGATCCTACGAGCAGTACTTC. The encoded protein is CASSLATDRGSYEQYF. The chain employs TRBV5-1 and TRBJ2-7, with 9 bases lining up with TRBD1. The CDR3 covers 16 residues. With V trimmed by 0 bases and J by 1 base, 5 bases remained unmatched. Germline V gene sequence: CDR1 SGHRS, CDR2 YFSETQ.

This rearrangement joins TRBV6-5 to TRBJ2-4; D possibly uses TRBD1 or TRBD2 (6 bases each). The assigned J gene may be wrong: the sequence end matches TRBJ2-5 better. The CDR3 length is 15 residues. The germline V gene encodes CDR1 MNHEY and CDR2 SVGAGI. The CDR3 loop reads CASSYLMRGEETQYF. Written as DNA, the CDR3 is TGTGCCAGCAGTTATTTGATGAGGGGGGAAGAGACCCAGTACTTC.

The rearrangement uses TRBV29-1 and TRBJ2-2, with 12 nucleotides matching TRBD1. The germline gives CDR1 SQVTM, CDR2 ANQGSEA. There are 14 residues in the CDR3. Trimming took 4 bases from V and 6 from J; bases not matched to a gene: 3. CDR3 residues: CSVGGQGAPGELFF. The CDR3, as DNA: TGCAGCGTTGGGGGACAGGGGGCTCCCGGGGAGCTGTTTTTT.

The chain couples TRBV6-6 to TRBJ1-1; TRBD1 matches 7 bases. Germline V lookup: CDR1 MNHNY, CDR2 SVGAGI (reference sequence). The CDR3 contains 15 residues. Trimming at V came to 2 bases and at J to 4 bases, leaving 7 bases not matched to a gene. CDR3: CASSYPHRGGTEAFF. In DNA, the CDR3 is TGTGCCAGCAGTTACCCTCACAGGGGAGGCACTGAAGCTTTCTTT.

The CDR3 nucleotides are TGTGCCAGCGGCCTGCGCGGGGCGGTTGAAAAACTGTTTTTT. Its translation: CASGLRGAVEKLFF. The gene calls are TRBV5-6 and TRBJ1-4; a possible D gene is TRBD1 (5 bases). The V end was cut by 7 bases, the J end by 7 bases, with 17 bases between. CDR1 and CDR2 from the germline V gene are SGHDT and YYEEEE. The CDR3 totals 14 residues.

CDR3 nucleotide sequence: TGTGCCAGCAGTGAAGATATCCGGCAGGATCCCGAGCAGTACTTC. This encodes CASSEDIRQDPEQYF. The chain recombines TRBV6-1 with TRBJ2-7; D uncertain. V was pared by 1 base and J by 6 bases, with 16 bases between. Germline assignment: CDR1 MNHNS and CDR2 SASEGT. The CDR3 is made up of 15 amino acids.

The chain carries TRBV6-4 and TRBJ1-2, with 7 bases aligning to TRBD1. Germline lookup yields CDR1 MRHNA and CDR2 SNTAGT. The junction had 7 bases not matched to a gene; V was cut back by 2 bases and J by 4 bases. The length of the CDR3 is 15 residues. The CDR3 spells CASSDGDGTVYGYTF. CDR3 bases: TGTGCCAGCAGTGACGGAGACGGGACAGTCTATGGCTACACCTTC.

This clonotype turned up a few times. The chain links TRBV4-3 to TRBJ2-5; D remains unclear. The CDR3 covers 14 residues. Germline CDR1 is LGHNA and CDR2 is YSLEER. The germline V and J ends were trimmed by 1 base and 3 bases, with 9 bases remaining between them. The CDR3 here is CASSQGEGEETQYF. CDR3 DNA: TGCGCCAGCAGCCAAGGGGAAGGAGAAGAGACCCAGTACTTC.

The rearrangement joins TRBV6-5 to TRBJ2-7, with 10 positions matching TRBD1. The junction had 8 bases not matched to a gene; V was cut back by 10 bases and J by 2 bases. Germline values: CDR1 MNHEY, CDR2 SVGAGI. The CDR3 sequence is 14 residues long. The CDR3 bases are TGTGCCATCGCGACCGGGACAGGGGCCTACGAGCAGTACTTC. As protein: CAIATGTGAYEQYF.

A few counts support this clonotype. The CDR3 region is CASSELVGTNYGYTF. The CDR3 region has the DNA TGTGCCAGCAGTGAATTAGTAGGGACTAACTATGGCTACACCTTC. The chain links TRBV2 to TRBJ1-2; the D is unclear. Between the trimmed V and J ends, which lost 2 bases and 0 bases, there was a span of 10 bases. The germline V gene has CDR1 SNHLY and CDR2 FYNNEI. The CDR3 length is 15 residues.

This clonotype has a handful of counts. The CDR3 nucleotides read TGCGCCAGCAGCCTGAGACCGGGGCGGAACACTGAAGCTTTCTTT. This sequence encodes CASSLRPGRNTEAFF. J is TRBJ1-1 and V is TRBV4-1, with a possible D match to TRBD1 (5 bases). This CDR3 comprises 15 residues. Per germline, CDR1 MGHRA and CDR2 YSYEKL. With 4 bases removed from V and 1 base from J, the gap between germline ends came to 13 bases.

The chain joins TRBV11-2 to TRBJ2-7; D gene uncertain. CDR1 is SGHAT and CDR2 is FQNNGV in the germline V gene. V was shortened by 0 bases and J by 5 bases, with 5 bases between the two germline ends. This CDR3 has 12 amino acids. CDR3 region: CASSLDPHEQYF. In DNA, the CDR3 is TGTGCCAGCAGCTTAGACCCCCACGAGCAGTACTTC.

This clonotype was detected a few times. The gene calls are TRBV4-3 and TRBJ2-5, with 7 nucleotides matching TRBD1. Germline values: CDR1 LGHNA, CDR2 YSLEER. Trimming at V came to 4 bases and at J to 3 bases, leaving 8 bases not matched to a gene. The CDR3 covers 15 residues. Here the CDR3 reads CASSLLGTVEETQYF. Here the CDR3 DNA reads TGCGCCAGCAGCCTTCTAGGGACAGTAGAAGAGACCCAGTACTTC.

The genes are TRBV25-1 and TRBJ1-6; TRBD1 matches at 7 bases. The V gene's germline CDR1 is MGHDK and CDR2 SYGVNS. Germline trimming cut 1 base from V and 3 bases from J; bases unmatched to any gene: 3. The CDR3 extends over 16 amino acids. CDR3 loop: CASSESSGGYNSPLHF. The CDR3 DNA reads TGTGCCAGCAGTGAATCATCAGGGGGCTATAATTCACCCCTCCACTTT.

This clonotype was observed a few times. This sequence joins TRBV7-2 and TRBJ1-4; 9 bases agree with TRBD1. The CDR3 consists of 14 residues. Germline assignment: CDR1 SGHTA and CDR2 FQGNSA. With 5 bases clipped from V and 5 bases from J, the junction kept 3 bases outside the gene matches. DNA of the CDR3: TGTGCCAGCAGCCCGACAGGGGGAAATGAAAAACTGTTTTTT. The encoded protein is CASSPTGGNEKLFF.

CDR3 nucleotide sequence: TGCAGCGTTCTAGGATCCGGGGACAGTTCCACAGATACGCAGTATTTT. Residues: CSVLGSGDSSTDTQYF. This chain links TRBV29-1 with TRBJ2-3, with 7 bases fitting TRBD1. The CDR3 loop spans 16 amino acids. From germline, CDR1 is SQVTM and CDR2 ANQGSEA. After removal of 5 bases from V and 2 bases from J, the junction contained 13 bases not matched to a gene.